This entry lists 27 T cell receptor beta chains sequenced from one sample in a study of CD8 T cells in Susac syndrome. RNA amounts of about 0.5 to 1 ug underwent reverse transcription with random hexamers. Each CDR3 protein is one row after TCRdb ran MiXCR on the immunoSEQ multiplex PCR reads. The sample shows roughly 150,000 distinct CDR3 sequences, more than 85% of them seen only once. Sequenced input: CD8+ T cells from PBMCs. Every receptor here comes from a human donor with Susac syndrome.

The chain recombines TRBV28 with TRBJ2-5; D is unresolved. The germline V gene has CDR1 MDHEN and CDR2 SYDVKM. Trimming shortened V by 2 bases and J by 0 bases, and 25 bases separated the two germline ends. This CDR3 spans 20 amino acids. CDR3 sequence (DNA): TGTGCCAGCAGTTTAAGGTTTAACAGCCTCACACAAGGGAACCAAGAGACCCAGTACTTC. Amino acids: CASSLRFNSLTQGNQETQYF.

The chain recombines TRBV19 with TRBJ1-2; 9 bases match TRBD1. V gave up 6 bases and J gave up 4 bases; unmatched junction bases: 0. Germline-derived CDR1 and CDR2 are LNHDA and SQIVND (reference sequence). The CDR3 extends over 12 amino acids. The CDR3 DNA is TGTGCCAGTAGGACAGGGGGCTATGGCTACACCTTC. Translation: CASRTGGYGYTF.

The CDR3 DNA reads as TGCGCCAGCAGCCGGAGCGGGGAAGAACTGTTTTTT. It is translated as CASSRSGEELFF. The chain recombines TRBV5-1 with TRBJ1-4; no reliable D call. CDR3 length: 12 residues. Per germline, CDR1 SGHRS and CDR2 YFSETQ. V was trimmed by 4 bases and J by 12 bases, leaving 13 bases between them. Filled out from reference TRBV5-1 and TRBJ1-4, the complete variable domain reads KAGVTQTPRYLIKTRGQQVTLSCSPISGHRSVSWYQQTPGQGLQFLFEYFSETQRNKGNFPGRFSGRQFSNSRSEMNVSTLELGDSALYLCASSRSGEELFFGSGTQLSVL.

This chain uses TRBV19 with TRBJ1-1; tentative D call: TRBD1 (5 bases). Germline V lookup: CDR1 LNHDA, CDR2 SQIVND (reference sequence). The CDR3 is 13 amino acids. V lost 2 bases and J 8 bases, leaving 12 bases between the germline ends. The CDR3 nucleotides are TGTGCCAGTAGTATACTCGGGGGACTGGAAGCTTTCTTT. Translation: CASSILGGLEAFF.

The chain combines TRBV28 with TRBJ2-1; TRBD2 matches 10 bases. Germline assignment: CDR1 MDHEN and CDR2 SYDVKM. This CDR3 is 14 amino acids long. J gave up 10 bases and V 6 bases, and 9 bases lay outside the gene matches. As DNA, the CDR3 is TGTGCCAGCAGCCAGCGGGAGGGAGTTTCCGAGCAGTTCTTC. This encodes CASSQREGVSEQFF.

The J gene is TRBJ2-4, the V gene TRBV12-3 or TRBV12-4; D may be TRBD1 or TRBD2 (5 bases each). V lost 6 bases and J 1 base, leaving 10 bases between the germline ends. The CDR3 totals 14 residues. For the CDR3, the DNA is TGTGCCAGCAGCCCTGAGGGGGCCAAAAACATTCAGTACTTC. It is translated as CASSPEGAKNIQYF.

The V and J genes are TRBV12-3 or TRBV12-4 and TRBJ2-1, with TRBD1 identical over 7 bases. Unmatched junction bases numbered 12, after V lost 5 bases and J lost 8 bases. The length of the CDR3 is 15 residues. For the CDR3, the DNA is TGTGCCAGCAGTCTCGCCGGGACAGACATCGATGAGCAGTTCTTC. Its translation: CASSLAGTDIDEQFF.

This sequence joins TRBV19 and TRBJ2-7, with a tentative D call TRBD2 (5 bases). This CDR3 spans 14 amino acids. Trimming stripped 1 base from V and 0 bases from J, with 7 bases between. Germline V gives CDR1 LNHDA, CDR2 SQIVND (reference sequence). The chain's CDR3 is CASSIAGSSYEQYF. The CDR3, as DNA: TGTGCCAGTAGTATAGCGGGGTCCTCCTACGAGCAGTACTTC.

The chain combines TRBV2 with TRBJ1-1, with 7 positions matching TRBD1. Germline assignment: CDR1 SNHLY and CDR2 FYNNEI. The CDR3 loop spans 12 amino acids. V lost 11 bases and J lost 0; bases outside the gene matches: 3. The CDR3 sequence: CAGDRVNTEAFF. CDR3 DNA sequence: TGTGCCGGCGACAGGGTGAACACTGAAGCTTTCTTT.

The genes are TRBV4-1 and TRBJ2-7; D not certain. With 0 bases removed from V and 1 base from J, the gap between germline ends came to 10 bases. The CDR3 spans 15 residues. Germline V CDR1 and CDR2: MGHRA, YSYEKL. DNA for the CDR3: TGCGCCAGCAGCCAAGAACAGCTCGGTTCCTACGAGCAGTACTTC. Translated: CASSQEQLGSYEQYF.

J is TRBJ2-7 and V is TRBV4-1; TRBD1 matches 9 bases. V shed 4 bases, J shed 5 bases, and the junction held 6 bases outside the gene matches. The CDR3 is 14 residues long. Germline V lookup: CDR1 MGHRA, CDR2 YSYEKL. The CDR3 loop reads CASSPNRGLDEQYF. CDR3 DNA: TGCGCCAGCAGCCCTAACAGGGGGCTCGACGAGCAGTACTTC.

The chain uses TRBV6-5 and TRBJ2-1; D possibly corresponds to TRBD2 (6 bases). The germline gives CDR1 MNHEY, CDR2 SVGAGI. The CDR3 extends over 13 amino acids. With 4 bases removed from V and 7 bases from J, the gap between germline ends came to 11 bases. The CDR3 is CASSLTAGNEQFF. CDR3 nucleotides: TGTGCCAGCAGTTTAACCGCGGGGAATGAGCAGTTCTTC.

For the CDR3, the DNA is TGCAGTGCTAGGACGGGACTAGCGGGCGAGCAGTACTTC. Its protein product is CSARTGLAGEQYF. The chain employs TRBV20-1 and TRBJ2-7; 12 nucleotides line up with TRBD2. This CDR3 comprises 13 residues. The germline V gene has CDR1 DFQATT and CDR2 SNEGSKA (reference sequence). V lost 3 bases to trimming and J lost 6 bases; unmatched junction nucleotides: 3.

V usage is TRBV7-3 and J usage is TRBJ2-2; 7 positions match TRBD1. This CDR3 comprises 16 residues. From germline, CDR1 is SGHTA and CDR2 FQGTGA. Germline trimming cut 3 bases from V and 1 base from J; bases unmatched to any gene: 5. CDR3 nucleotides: TGTGCCAGCAGCTTTTGGGACAGAGTGAACACCGGGGAGCTGTTTTTT. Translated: CASSFWDRVNTGELFF.

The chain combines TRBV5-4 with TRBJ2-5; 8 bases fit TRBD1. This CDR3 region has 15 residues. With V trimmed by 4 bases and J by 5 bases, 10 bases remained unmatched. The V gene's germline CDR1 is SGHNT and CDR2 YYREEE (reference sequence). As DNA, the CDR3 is TGTGCCAGCAGCACCTCGACAGGGGTCGGGGAGACCCAGTACTTC. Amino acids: CASSTSTGVGETQYF.

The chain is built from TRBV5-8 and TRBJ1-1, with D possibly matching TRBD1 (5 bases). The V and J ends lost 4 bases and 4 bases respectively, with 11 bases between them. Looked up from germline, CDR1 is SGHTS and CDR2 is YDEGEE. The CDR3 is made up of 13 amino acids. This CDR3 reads CASSASGSTEAFF. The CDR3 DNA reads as TGTGCCAGCAGCGCCTCAGGGAGCACTGAAGCTTTCTTT. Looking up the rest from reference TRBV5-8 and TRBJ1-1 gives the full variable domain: EAGVTQSPTHLIKTRGQQATLRCSPISGHTSVYWYQQALGLGLQFLLWYDEGEERNRGNFPPRFSGRQFPNYSSELNVNALELEDSALYLCASSASGSTEAFFGQGTRLTVV.

This CDR3 is CASSSTAYREKVDNEQFF. Written as DNA, the CDR3 is TGTGCCAGCAGTTCCACTGCCTACAGGGAGAAGGTCGACAATGAGCAGTTCTTC. J is TRBJ2-1 and V is TRBV28; D is possibly TRBD1 (6 bases). The CDR3 sequence is 18 residues long. The V gene lost 4 bases and the J gene lost 5 bases, with 24 bases spanning the gap. The V gene's germline CDR1 is MDHEN and CDR2 SYDVKM.

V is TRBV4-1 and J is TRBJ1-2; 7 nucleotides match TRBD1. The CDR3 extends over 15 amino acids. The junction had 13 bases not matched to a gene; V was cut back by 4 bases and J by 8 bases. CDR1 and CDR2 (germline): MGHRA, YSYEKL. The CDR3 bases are TGCGCCAGCAGCCGAGGGGCAGGTGAGGGGGCCGGCTACACCTTC. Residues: CASSRGAGEGAGYTF.

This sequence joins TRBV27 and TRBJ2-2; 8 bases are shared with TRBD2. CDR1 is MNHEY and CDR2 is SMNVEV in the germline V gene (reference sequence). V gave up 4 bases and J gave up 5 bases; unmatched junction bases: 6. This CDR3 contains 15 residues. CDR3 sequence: CASSSAGGGTGELFF. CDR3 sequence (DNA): TGTGCCAGCAGTTCCGCGGGAGGTGGAACCGGGGAGCTGTTTTTT.

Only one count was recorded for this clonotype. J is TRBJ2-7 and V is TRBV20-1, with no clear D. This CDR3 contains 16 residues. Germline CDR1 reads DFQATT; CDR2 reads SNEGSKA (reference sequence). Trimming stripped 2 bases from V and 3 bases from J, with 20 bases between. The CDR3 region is CSARKMKAAGDYEQYF. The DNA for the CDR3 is TGCAGTGCTAGAAAGATGAAGGCGGCAGGAGACTACGAGCAGTACTTC.

CDR3 residues: CASSLAIYKGQLSYEQYF. The CDR3 DNA is TGTGCCAGCAGCTTAGCTATATACAAAGGACAGCTCTCCTACGAGCAGTACTTC. This chain connects TRBV7-8 to TRBJ2-7; maybe TRBD1 (6 bases). Trimming shortened V by 0 bases and J by 0 bases, and 18 bases separated the two germline ends. Germline CDR1 reads SGHVS; CDR2 reads FQNEAQ. CDR3 length: 18 residues.

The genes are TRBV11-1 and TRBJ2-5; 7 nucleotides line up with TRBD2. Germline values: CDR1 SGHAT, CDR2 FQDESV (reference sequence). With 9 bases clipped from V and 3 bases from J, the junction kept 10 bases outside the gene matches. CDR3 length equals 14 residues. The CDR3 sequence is CASEREGQEETQYF. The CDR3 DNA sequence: TGTGCCAGTGAGCGGGAAGGGCAAGAAGAGACCCAGTACTTC.

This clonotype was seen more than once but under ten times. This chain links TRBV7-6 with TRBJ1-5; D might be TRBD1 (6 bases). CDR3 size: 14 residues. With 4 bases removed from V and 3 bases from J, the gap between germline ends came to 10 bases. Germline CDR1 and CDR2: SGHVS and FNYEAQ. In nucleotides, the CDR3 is TGTGCCAGCAGCTCAGGGGAAGACAATCAGCCCCAGCATTTT. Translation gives CASSSGEDNQPQHF.

The DNA of the CDR3 is TGCGCCAGCAGCACCCCAGCGAATGAGCAGTTCTTC. It is translated as CASSTPANEQFF. This chain connects TRBV4-1 to TRBJ2-1; D gene unclear. There are 12 residues in the CDR3. Per germline, CDR1 MGHRA and CDR2 YSYEKL. Trimming took off 5 bases at V and 7 bases at J, with 9 bases between the two ends.

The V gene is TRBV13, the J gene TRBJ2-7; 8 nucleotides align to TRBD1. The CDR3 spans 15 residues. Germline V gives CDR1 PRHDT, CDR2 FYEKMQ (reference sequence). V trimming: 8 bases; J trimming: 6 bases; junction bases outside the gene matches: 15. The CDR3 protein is CASATGTGDSREQYF. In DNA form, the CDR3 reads TGTGCCAGCGCCACCGGGACAGGCGACTCCCGCGAGCAGTACTTC. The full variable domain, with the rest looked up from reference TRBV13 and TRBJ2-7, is AAGVIQSPRHLIKEKRETATLKCYPIPRHDTVYWYQQGPGQDPQFLISFYEKMQSDKGSIPDRFSAQQFSDYHSELNMSSLELGDSALYFCASATGTGDSREQYFGPGTRLTVT.

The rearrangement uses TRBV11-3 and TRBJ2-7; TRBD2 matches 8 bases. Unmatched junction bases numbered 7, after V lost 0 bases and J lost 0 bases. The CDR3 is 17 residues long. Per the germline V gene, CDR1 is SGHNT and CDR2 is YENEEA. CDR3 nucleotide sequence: TGTGCCAGCAGCTTAGAAATGGGGCGGGGGGACTCCTACGAGCAGTACTTC. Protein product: CASSLEMGRGDSYEQYF.

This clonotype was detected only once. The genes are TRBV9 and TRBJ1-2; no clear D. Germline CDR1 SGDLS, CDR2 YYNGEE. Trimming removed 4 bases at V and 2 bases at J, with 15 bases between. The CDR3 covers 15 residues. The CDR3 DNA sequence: TGTGCCAGCAGCCCCGGGCCCTCGCAAAACTATGGCTACACCTTC. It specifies CASSPGPSQNYGYTF.